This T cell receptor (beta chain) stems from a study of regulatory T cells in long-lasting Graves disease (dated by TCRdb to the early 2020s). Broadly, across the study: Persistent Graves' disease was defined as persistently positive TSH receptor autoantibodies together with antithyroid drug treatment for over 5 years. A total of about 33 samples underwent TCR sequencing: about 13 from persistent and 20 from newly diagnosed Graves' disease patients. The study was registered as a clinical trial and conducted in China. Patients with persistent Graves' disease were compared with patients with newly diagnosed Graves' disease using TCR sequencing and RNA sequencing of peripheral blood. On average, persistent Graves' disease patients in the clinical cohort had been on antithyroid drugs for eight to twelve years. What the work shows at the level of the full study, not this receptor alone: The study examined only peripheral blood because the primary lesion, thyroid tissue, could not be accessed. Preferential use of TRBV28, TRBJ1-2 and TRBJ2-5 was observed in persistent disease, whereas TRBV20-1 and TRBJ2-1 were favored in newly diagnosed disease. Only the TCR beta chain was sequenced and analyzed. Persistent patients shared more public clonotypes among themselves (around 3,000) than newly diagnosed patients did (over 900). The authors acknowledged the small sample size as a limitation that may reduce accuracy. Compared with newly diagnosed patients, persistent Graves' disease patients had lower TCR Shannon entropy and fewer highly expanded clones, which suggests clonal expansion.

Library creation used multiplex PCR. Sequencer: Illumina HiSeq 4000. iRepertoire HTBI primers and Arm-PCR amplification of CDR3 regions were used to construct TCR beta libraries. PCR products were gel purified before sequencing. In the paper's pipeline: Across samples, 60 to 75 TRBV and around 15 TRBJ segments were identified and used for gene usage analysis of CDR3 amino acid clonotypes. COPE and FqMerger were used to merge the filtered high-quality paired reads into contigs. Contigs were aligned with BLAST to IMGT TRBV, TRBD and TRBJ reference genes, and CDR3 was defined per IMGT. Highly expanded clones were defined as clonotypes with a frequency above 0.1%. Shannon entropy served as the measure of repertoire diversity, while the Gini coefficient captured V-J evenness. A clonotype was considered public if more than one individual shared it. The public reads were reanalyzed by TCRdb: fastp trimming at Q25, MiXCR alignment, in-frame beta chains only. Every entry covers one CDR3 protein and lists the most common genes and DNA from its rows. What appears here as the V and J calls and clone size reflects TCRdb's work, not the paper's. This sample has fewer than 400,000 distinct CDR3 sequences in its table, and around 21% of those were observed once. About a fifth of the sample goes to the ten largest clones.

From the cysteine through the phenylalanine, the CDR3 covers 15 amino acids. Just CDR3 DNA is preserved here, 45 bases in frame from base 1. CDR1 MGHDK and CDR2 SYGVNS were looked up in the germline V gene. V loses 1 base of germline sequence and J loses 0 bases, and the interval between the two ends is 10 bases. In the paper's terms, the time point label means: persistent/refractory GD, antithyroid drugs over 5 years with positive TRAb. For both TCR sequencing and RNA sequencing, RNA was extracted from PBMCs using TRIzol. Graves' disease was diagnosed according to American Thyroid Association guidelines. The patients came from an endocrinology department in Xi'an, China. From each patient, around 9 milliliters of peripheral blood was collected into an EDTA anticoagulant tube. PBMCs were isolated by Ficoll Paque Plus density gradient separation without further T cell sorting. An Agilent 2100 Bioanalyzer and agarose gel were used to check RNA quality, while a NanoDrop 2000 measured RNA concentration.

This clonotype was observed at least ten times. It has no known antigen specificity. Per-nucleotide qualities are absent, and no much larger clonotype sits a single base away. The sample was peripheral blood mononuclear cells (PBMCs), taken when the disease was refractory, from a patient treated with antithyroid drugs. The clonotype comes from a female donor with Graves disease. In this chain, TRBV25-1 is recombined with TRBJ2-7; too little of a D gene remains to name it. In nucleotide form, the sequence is TGTGCCAGCAGTGAATCCGGAAAACTCTCCTACGAGCAGTACTTC. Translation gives CASSESGKLSYEQYF.